The 23 T cell receptor beta chains below come from one sample, sequenced in a study of shared clonotypes between healthy human individuals. Using immunoSEQ multiplex PCR, the repertoire was profiled, and TCRdb retains in-frame clones only, with some absent. This table has roughly 300,000 clones, around 86% appearing once. Sequencing input: memory CD8+ T cells sorted from blood. Sample subset: CD45RO+ cells pooled with CCR7-negative TemRA cells. The receptors shown here come from a young man in good health.

The chain employs TRBV7-2 and TRBJ2-7; a possible D gene is TRBD1 (6 bases). The CDR3 loop spans 14 amino acids. Trimming took 5 bases from V and 2 from J, leaving 13 bases between them. The germline gives CDR1 SGHTA, CDR2 FQGNSA. CDR3 amino acids: CASSIPDSTYEQYF. The CDR3, as DNA: TGTGCCAGCAGCATACCGGACAGTACCTACGAGCAGTACTTC. Drawing the rest from reference TRBV7-2 and TRBJ2-7, the complete variable domain is GAGVSQSPSNKVTEKGKDVELRCDPISGHTALYWYRQSLGQGLEFLIYFQGNSAPDKSGLPSDRFSAERTGGSVSTLTIQRTQQEDSAVYLCASSIPDSTYEQYFGPGTRLTVT.

This clone was counted a single time. J is TRBJ2-3 and V is TRBV11-2; 11 bases line up with TRBD2. This CDR3 contains 18 residues. J was trimmed by 0 bases and V by 2 bases; bases with no gene match: 7. From germline, CDR1 is SGHAT and CDR2 FQNNGV. This CDR3 is CASSLPLLAGGSTDTQYF. In DNA form, the CDR3 reads TGTGCCAGCAGCTTACCGCTTCTAGCGGGGGGCAGCACAGATACGCAGTATTTT.

The chain carries TRBV5-1 and TRBJ2-7; TRBD2 might be the D (6 bases). This CDR3 is built from 14 residues. CDR1 and CDR2 from the germline V gene are SGHRS and YFSETQ. Trimming left V 4 bases short and J 5 bases short, with 16 bases between. CDR3 sequence reads: CASSAFEEGNEQYF. The CDR3 region has the DNA TGCGCCAGCAGCGCCTTTGAGGAGGGCAACGAGCAGTACTTC.

V usage is TRBV13 and J usage is TRBJ2-1; no clear D gene. CDR1 is PRHDT, CDR2 FYEKMQ, per germline (reference sequence). Deletions cut 1 base from V and 6 bases from J, with 10 bases between. The CDR3 runs 14 residues. The CDR3 coding sequence is TGTGCCAGCAGCTTAGCAGGTGGGCCCAATGAGCAGTTCTTC. Residues: CASSLAGGPNEQFF.

The chain links TRBV6-5 to TRBJ1-1; D gene unclear. Germline-derived CDR1 and CDR2 are MNHEY and SVGAGI. The CDR3 totals 15 residues. The V gene lost 5 bases and the J gene lost 3 bases, with 16 bases spanning the gap. Written as DNA, the CDR3 is TGTGCCAGCAGTGCAGGAGGGTATAAAGACACTGAAGCTTTCTTT. Translation gives CASSAGGYKDTEAFF.

This chain uses TRBV19 with TRBJ2-2; possibly TRBD1 for D (8 bases). Between the trimmed V and J ends, which lost 6 bases and 13 bases, there was a span of 12 bases. The length of the CDR3 is 11 residues. Germline V gene data show CDR1 as LNHDA and CDR2 as SQIVND (reference sequence). In DNA form, the CDR3 reads TGTGCCAGTAGGCGGGGGACAGGGCTGTTTTTT. Amino acid sequence: CASRRGTGLFF.

The V and J genes are TRBV9 and TRBJ2-3, with 9 bases fitting TRBD1. CDR1 and CDR2 (germline): SGDLS, YYNGEE. V lost 2 bases to trimming and J lost 0 bases; unmatched junction nucleotides: 1. The length of the CDR3 is 15 residues. The CDR3 DNA follows: TGTGCCAGCAGCGTCGGGACAGGGAGCACAGATACGCAGTATTTT. Protein sequence: CASSVGTGSTDTQYF.

The chain couples TRBV5-1 to TRBJ1-1; the D gene is possibly TRBD1 (6 bases). Germline loops: CDR1 SGHRS, CDR2 YFSETQ. This CDR3 is built from 13 residues. Deletions cut 1 base from V and 6 bases from J, with 10 bases between. The CDR3 reads CASSLTGSPEAFF. The DNA of the CDR3 is TGCGCCAGCAGCTTGACAGGGTCCCCTGAAGCTTTCTTT. The entire variable domain, with the rest obtained from reference TRBV5-1 and TRBJ1-1, is as follows: KAGVTQTPRYLIKTRGQQVTLSCSPISGHRSVSWYQQTPGQGLQFLFEYFSETQRNKGNFPGRFSGRQFSNSRSEMNVSTLELGDSALYLCASSLTGSPEAFFGQGTRLTVV.

This clone has only one observation. The chain employs TRBV13 and TRBJ1-3, with 7 bases identical to TRBD1. CDR3 size: 15 residues. Germline V gives CDR1 PRHDT, CDR2 FYEKMQ (reference sequence). V lost 5 bases and J lost 4; bases outside the gene matches: 8. DNA for the CDR3: TGTGCCAGCAGCGACGGCGCGGGACAGGGAAACACCATATATTTT. Translation gives CASSDGAGQGNTIYF.

The V call is TRBV6-1, the J call TRBJ2-3, with D hard to call. The CDR3 runs 14 residues. The germline CDR1 and CDR2 sequences are MNHNS and SASEGT. Trimming took 4 bases from V and 3 from J, leaving 11 bases between them. This CDR3 reads CASSGVLGTDTQYF. For the CDR3, the DNA is TGTGCCAGCAGTGGGGTCCTAGGAACAGATACGCAGTATTTT.

V and J are TRBV5-1 and TRBJ2-5; no clear D. The CDR3 sequence is 14 residues long. V lost 10 bases to trimming and J lost 2 bases, with 18 bases between them. Germline lookup yields CDR1 SGHRS and CDR2 YFSETQ. DNA for the CDR3: TGCGCCTCAAAGGGTGCGCCCTATCAAGAGACCCAGTACTTC. It yields the protein CASKGAPYQETQYF.

V is TRBV27 and J is TRBJ2-5; 14 nucleotides align to TRBD2. This CDR3 has 14 residues. V lost 6 bases to trimming and J lost 5 bases; unmatched junction nucleotides: 2. Germline V lookup: CDR1 MNHEY, CDR2 SMNVEV (reference sequence). The CDR3 spells CASRGTSGSETQYF. CDR3 DNA: TGTGCCAGCAGAGGGACTAGCGGGAGTGAGACCCAGTACTTC.

This rearrangement joins TRBV4-1 to TRBJ1-2, with 8 bases matching TRBD1. CDR3 length equals 15 residues. Germline CDR1 reads MGHRA; CDR2 reads YSYEKL. V was pared by 0 bases and J by 5 bases, with 5 bases of the junction left unmatched. In nucleotides, the CDR3 is TGCGCCAGCAGCCAAGATAACAGGGGGTGGTATGGCTACACCTTC. Translated: CASSQDNRGWYGYTF.

The V gene is TRBV19, the J gene TRBJ1-1; D unresolved. CDR1 and CDR2 from the germline V gene are LNHDA and SQIVND (reference sequence). CDR3 length: 12 amino acids. The V end was cut by 5 bases, the J end by 1 base, with 5 bases between. CDR3 in DNA: TGTGCCAGTAGTTTGGCGAACACTGAAGCTTTCTTT. It specifies CASSLANTEAFF.

The chain recombines TRBV10-3 with TRBJ2-3; 7 bases are shared with TRBD2. V lost 2 bases to trimming and J lost 4 bases; unmatched junction nucleotides: 6. Germline loops: CDR1 ENHRY, CDR2 SYGVKD. This CDR3 is built from 15 residues. This CDR3 is CAISEQPGGPDTQYF. In nucleotides, the CDR3 is TGTGCCATCAGTGAGCAGCCGGGGGGTCCAGATACGCAGTATTTT.

The CDR3 region has the DNA TGTGCCAGCAGCTTAGCGGATACGGGCCTAAGGGGGTACAATGAGCAGTTCTTC. Protein product: CASSLADTGLRGYNEQFF. The chain uses TRBV7-9 and TRBJ2-1; D might be TRBD1 (6 bases). There are 18 residues in the CDR3. V lost 0 bases and J 4 bases, leaving 19 bases between the germline ends. Per germline, CDR1 SEHNR and CDR2 FQNEAQ (reference sequence).

The chain is built from TRBV13 and TRBJ2-2; D unclear. The germline gives CDR1 PRHDT, CDR2 FYEKMQ (reference sequence). This CDR3 region has 16 residues. V lost 4 bases and J 2 bases, leaving 14 bases between the germline ends. Here the CDR3 reads CASSWSPLLNTGELFF. CDR3 bases: TGTGCCAGCAGCTGGTCTCCCCTATTAAACACCGGGGAGCTGTTTTTT.

As concerns this clone: Other nucleotide sequences from this sample produce the same CDR3. This sequence joins TRBV6-5 and TRBJ2-7; D call uncertain. The V end was cut by 2 bases, the J end by 0 bases, with 5 bases between. This CDR3 spans 13 amino acids. Germline values: CDR1 MNHEY, CDR2 SVGAGI. The CDR3 protein is CASSYGYSYEQYF. The CDR3 DNA reads as TGTGCCAGCAGTTACGGGTACTCCTACGAGCAGTACTTC.

V usage is TRBV7-9 and J usage is TRBJ1-5; D is possibly TRBD1 (6 bases). This CDR3 region has 13 residues. The germline V and J ends were trimmed by 5 bases and 7 bases, with 12 bases remaining between them. Germline V CDR1 and CDR2: SEHNR, FQNEAQ (reference sequence). Here the CDR3 reads CASSLRGGQPQHF. CDR3 nucleotide sequence: TGTGCCAGCAGCCTCAGGGGAGGCCAGCCCCAGCATTTT.

This clone appeared once. The chain employs TRBV4-1 and TRBJ2-5, with a tentative D call TRBD2 (7 bases). The CDR3 is 15 residues long. Germline CDR1 is MGHRA and CDR2 is YSYEKL. Trimming cost V 3 bases and J 4 bases, with 15 bases left between them. The CDR3 DNA reads as TGCGCCAGCAGCCATGGGGGGGCTAGCGGAGAGACCCAGTACTTC. Encoded protein: CASSHGGASGETQYF.

The CDR3 DNA reads TGTGCCAGCAGCGGATGGGGCACCGATCAGCCCCAGCATTTT. Protein product: CASSGWGTDQPQHF. The V call is TRBV9, the J call TRBJ1-5, with a weak D call TRBD1 (5 bases). This CDR3 region has 14 residues. Trimming stripped 3 bases from V and 5 bases from J, with 12 bases between. In germline, CDR1 is SGDLS, CDR2 YYNGEE.

CDR3 sequence reads: CASSQVQGNSYEQYF. The CDR3 region has the DNA TGTGCCAGCAGCCAAGTTCAGGGGAACTCCTACGAGCAGTACTTC. The rearrangement uses TRBV4-2 and TRBJ2-7; tentatively, D is TRBD1 (6 bases). From germline, CDR1 is LGHNA and CDR2 YNFKEQ. This CDR3 spans 15 amino acids. The V end lost 1 base, the J end lost 0 bases, and 10 bases lay between the germline ends.

This chain uses TRBV27 with TRBJ2-2; D gene ambiguous. Germline CDR1 is MNHEY and CDR2 is SMNVEV (reference sequence). The length of the CDR3 is 13 residues. Deletions cut 5 bases from V and 4 bases from J, with 8 bases between. CDR3 sequence: CASSLMGTGELFF. CDR3 coding DNA: TGTGCCAGCAGTCTTATGGGCACCGGGGAGCTGTTTTTT.